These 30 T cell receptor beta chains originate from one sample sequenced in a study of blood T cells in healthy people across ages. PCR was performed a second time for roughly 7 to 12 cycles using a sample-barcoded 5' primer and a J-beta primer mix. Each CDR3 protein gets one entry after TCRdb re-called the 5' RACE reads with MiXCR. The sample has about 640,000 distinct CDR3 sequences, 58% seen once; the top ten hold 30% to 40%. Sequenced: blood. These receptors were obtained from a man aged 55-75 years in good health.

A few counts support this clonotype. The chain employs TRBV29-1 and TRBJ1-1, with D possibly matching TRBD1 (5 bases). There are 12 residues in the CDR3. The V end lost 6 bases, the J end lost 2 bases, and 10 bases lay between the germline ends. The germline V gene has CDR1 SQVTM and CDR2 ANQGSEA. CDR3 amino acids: CSVATANTEAFF. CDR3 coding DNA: TGCAGCGTGGCGACAGCCAACACTGAAGCTTTCTTT.

The CDR3 DNA reads as TGTGCCAGCAGTCGGACGGTGGGGGGGCCCCAAGAGACCCAGTACTTC. It yields the protein CASSRTVGGPQETQYF. The rearrangement links TRBV2 to TRBJ2-5; D possibly corresponds to TRBD2 (7 bases). The V gene lost 5 bases and the J gene lost 1 base, with 17 bases spanning the gap. Looked up from germline, CDR1 is SNHLY and CDR2 is FYNNEI. CDR3 length equals 16 residues. The full variable domain, its missing parts supplied by reference TRBV2 and TRBJ2-5, is EPEVTQTPSHQVTQMGQEVILRCVPISNHLYFYWYRQILGQKVEFLVSFYNNEISEKSEIFDDQFSVERPDGSNFTLKIRSTKLEDSAMYFCASSRTVGGPQETQYFGPGTRLLVL.

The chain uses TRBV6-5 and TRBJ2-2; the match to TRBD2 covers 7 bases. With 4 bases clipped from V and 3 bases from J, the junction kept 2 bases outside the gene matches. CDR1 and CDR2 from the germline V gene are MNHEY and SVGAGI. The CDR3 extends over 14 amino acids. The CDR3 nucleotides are TGTGCCAGCAGTTTGGGAGGGTACACCGGGGAGCTGTTTTTT. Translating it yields CASSLGGYTGELFF.

The CDR3 DNA is TGCGCCAGCAGCTTAGGGCAGACCTCGAACACCGGGGAGCTGTTTTTT. Residues: CASSLGQTSNTGELFF. The chain has TRBV5-1 and TRBJ2-2; D gene uncertain. This CDR3 region has 16 residues. Trimming took off 2 bases at V and 0 bases at J, with 11 bases between the two ends. Germline-derived CDR1 and CDR2 are SGHRS and YFSETQ.

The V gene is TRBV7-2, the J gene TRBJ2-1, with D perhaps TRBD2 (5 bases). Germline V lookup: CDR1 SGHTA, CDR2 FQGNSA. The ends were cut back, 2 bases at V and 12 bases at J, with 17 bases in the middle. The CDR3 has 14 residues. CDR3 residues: CASSLSAPGVGQFF. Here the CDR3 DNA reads TGTGCCAGCAGCTTAAGTGCTCCCGGGGTTGGGCAGTTCTTC.

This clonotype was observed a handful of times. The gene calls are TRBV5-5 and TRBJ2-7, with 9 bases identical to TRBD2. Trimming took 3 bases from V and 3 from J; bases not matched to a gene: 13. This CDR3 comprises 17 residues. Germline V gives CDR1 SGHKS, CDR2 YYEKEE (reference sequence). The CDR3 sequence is CASSWRSGGTMNYEQYF. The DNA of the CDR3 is TGTGCCAGCAGCTGGCGAAGCGGGGGGACGATGAACTACGAGCAGTACTTC. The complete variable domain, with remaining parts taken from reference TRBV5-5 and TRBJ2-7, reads DAGVTQSPTHLIKTRGQQVTLRCSPISGHKSVSWYQQVLGQGPQFIFQYYEKEERGRGNFPDRFSARQFPNYSSELNVNALLLGDSALYLCASSWRSGGTMNYEQYFGPGTRLTVT.

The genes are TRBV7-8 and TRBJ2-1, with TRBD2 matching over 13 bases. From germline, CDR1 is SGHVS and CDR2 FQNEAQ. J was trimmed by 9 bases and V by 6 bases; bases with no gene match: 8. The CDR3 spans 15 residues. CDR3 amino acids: CASRTSGGNTREQFF. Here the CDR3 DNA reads TGTGCCAGCAGGACTAGCGGGGGGAACACCCGTGAGCAGTTCTTC.

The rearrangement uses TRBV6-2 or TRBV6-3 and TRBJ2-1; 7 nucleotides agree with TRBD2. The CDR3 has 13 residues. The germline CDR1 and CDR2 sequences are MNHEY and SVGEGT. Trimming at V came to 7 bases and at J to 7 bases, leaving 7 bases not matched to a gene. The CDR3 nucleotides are TGTGCCAGCATTAGGCAGGGAGGGAATGAGCAGTTCTTC. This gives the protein CASIRQGGNEQFF.

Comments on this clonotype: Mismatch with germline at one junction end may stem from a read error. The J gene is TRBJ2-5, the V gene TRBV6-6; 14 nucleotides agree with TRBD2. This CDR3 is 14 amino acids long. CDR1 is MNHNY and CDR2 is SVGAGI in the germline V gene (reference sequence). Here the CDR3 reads CASSGPGLAGEQYF. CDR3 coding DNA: TGCGCCAGCAGTGGCCCGGGACTAGCGGGAGAGCAGTACTTC.

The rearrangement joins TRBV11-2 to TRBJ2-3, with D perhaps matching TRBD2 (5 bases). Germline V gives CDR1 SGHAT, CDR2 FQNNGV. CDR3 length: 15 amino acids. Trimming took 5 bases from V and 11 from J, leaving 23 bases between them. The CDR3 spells CASSPLLDSGFGQYF. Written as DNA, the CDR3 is TGTGCCAGCAGCCCCCTGCTCGACTCGGGATTCGGGCAGTATTTT.

DNA of the CDR3: TGTGCCAGCAGTTATTGGGGGAAGGTGACGGATACGCAGTATTTT. Translating it yields CASSYWGKVTDTQYF. The chain links TRBV6-5 to TRBJ2-3; D tentatively reads TRBD1 or TRBD2 (5 bases each). The ends were cut back, 3 bases at V and 6 bases at J, with 16 bases in the middle. The germline V gene encodes CDR1 MNHEY and CDR2 SVGAGI. The CDR3 consists of 15 residues.

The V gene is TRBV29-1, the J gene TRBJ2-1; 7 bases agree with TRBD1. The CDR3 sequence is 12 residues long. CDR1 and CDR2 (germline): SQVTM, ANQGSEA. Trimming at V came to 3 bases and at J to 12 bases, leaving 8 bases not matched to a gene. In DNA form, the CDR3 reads TGCAGCGTTGACGATAGACAGGGTCCGCAGTTCTTC. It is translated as CSVDDRQGPQFF.

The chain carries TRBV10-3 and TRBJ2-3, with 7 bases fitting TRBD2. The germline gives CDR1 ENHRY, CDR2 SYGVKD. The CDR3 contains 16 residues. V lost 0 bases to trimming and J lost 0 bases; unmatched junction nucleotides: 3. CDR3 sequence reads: CAISESASGSTDTQYF. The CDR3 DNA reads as TGTGCCATCAGTGAGTCGGCTAGCGGTAGCACAGATACGCAGTATTTT.

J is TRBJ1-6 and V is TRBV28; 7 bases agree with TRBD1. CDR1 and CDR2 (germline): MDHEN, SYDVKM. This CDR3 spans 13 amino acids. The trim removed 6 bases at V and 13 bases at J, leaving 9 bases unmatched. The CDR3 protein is CASRGTARGPLHF. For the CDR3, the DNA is TGTGCCAGCAGGGGGACAGCCCGGGGGCCCCTCCACTTT.

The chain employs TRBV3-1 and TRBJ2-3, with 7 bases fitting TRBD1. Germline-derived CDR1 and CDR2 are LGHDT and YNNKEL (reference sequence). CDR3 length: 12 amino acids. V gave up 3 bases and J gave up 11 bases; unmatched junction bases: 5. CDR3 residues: CASSHTGAKQYF. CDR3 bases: TGTGCCAGCAGCCACACAGGGGCGAAGCAGTATTTT.

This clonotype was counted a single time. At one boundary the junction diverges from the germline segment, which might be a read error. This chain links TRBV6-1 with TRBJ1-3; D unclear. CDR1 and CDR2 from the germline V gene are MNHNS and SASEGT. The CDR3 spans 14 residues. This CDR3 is CAGSEAISGNTIYF. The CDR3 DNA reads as TGTGCCGGCAGTGAAGCGATCTCGGGAAACACCATATATTTT.

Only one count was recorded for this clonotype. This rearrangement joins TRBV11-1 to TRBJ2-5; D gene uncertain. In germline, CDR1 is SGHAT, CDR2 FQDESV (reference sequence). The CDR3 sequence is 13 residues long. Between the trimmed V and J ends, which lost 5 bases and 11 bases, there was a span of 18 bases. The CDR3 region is CASSPTGPNEQYF. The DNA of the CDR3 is TGTGCCAGCAGCCCTACCGGGCCCAATGAGCAGTACTTC.

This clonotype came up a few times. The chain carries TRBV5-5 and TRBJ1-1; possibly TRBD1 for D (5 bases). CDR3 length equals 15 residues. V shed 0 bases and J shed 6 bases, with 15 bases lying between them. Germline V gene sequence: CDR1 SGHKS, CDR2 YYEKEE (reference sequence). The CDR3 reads CASSLEGTRVAEAFF. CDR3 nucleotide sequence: TGTGCCAGCAGCTTGGAGGGTACCAGGGTGGCTGAAGCTTTCTTT.

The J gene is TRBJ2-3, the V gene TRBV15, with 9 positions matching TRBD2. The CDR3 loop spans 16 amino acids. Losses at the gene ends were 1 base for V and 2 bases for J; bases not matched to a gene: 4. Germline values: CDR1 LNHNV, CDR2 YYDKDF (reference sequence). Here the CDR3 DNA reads TGTGCCACCAGCAGAGCAGCGGGGGGCTTCACAGATACGCAGTATTTT. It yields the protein CATSRAAGGFTDTQYF.

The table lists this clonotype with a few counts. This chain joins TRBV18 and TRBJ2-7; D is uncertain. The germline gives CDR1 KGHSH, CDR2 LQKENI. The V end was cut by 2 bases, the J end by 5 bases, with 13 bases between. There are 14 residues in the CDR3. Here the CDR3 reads CASSPEPPGHEQYF. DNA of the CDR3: TGTGCCAGCTCACCAGAGCCTCCCGGCCACGAGCAGTACTTC.

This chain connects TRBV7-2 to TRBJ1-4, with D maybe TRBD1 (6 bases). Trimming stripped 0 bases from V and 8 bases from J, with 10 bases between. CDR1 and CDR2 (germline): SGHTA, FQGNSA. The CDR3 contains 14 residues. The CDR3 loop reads CASSLAGGPEKLFF. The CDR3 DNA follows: TGTGCCAGCAGCTTAGCTGGGGGGCCCGAAAAACTGTTTTTT.

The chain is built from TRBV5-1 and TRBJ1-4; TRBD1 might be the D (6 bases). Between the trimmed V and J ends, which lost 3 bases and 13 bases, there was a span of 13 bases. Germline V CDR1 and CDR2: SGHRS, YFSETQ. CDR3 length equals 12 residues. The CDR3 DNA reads TGCGCCAGCAGCTCGACAGGAGGGGGACTGTTTTTT. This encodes CASSSTGGGLFF.

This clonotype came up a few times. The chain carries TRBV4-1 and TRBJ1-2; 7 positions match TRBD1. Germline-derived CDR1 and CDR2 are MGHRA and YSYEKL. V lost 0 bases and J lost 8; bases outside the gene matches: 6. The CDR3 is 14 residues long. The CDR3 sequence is CASSQESPGGGYTF. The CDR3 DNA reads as TGCGCCAGCAGCCAAGAATCCCCAGGGGGAGGCTACACCTTC.

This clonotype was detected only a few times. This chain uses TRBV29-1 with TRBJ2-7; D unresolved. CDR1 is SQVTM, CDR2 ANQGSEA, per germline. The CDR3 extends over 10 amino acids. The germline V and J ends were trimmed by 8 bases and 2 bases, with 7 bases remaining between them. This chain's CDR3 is CSTSTYEQYF. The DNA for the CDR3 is TGCAGCACCTCCACCTACGAGCAGTACTTC.

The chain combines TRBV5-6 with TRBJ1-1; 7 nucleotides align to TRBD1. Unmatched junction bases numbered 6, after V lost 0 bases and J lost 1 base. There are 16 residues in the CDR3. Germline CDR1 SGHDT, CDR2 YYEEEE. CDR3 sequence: CASSLAGTAANTEAFF. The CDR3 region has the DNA TGTGCCAGCAGCTTGGCCGGGACAGCGGCGAACACTGAAGCTTTCTTT.

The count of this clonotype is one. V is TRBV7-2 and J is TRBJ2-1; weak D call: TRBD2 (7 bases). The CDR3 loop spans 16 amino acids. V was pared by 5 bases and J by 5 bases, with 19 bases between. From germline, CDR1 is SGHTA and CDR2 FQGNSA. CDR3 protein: CASSVQGGGGHNEQFF. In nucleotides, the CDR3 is TGTGCCAGCAGCGTTCAAGGGGGGGGCGGCCACAATGAGCAGTTCTTC.

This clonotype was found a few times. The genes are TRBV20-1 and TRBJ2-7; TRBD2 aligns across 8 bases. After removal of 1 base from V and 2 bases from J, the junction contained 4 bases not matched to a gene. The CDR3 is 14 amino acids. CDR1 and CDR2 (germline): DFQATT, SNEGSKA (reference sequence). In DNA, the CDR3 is TGCAGTGCTAGAGTTCGGGGGGGCCCCTACGAGCAGTACTTC. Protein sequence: CSARVRGGPYEQYF.

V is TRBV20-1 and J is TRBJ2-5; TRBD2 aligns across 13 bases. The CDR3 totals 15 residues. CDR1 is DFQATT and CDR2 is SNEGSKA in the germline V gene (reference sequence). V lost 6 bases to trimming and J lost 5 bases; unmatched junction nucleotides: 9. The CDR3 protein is CSAGGLAGRGETQYF. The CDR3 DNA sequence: TGCAGTGCCGGGGGACTAGCGGGGCGGGGGGAGACCCAGTACTTC.

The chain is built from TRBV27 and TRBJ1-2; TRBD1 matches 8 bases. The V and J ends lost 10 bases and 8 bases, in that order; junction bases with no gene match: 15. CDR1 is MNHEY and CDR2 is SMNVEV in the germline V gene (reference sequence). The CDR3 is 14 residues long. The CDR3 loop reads CATQSPLRGQGYTF. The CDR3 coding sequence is TGTGCCACCCAGTCCCCCCTCAGGGGGCAAGGCTACACCTTC.

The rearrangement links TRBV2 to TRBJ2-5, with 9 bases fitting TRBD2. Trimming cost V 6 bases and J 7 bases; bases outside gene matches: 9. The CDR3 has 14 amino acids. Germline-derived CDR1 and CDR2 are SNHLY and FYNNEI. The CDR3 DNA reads TGTGCCAGCAGCCCTAGCGGGGTCGAGGGGACCCAGTACTTC. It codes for CASSPSGVEGTQYF.